The 30 T cell receptor beta chains in this list originate from one sample, sequenced in a study of T-cell memory formation after mild COVID-19. TCRdb re-analysed the 5' RACE reads in MiXCR, keeping a single row per CDR3 protein. The repertoire includes 300,000 to 350,000 distinct CDR3 sequences, roughly an eighth of them detected once, and about 21% sits in the top ten. Sequencing was performed on PBMCs or a T cell subset sorted from them (not recorded which). The source of these receptors is a man aged 18 to 30 who had mild COVID-19 (a few samples of this study predate the infection). Cell type and time point are not known.

This clonotype was seen a few times. The chain recombines TRBV4-2 with TRBJ2-7, with 8 bases lining up with TRBD1. Germline CDR1 is LGHNA and CDR2 is YNFKEQ. The CDR3 is 15 residues long. V was clipped by 0 bases and J by 2 bases; unmatched bases: 3. CDR3 region: CASSQDRTGTYEQYF. Here the CDR3 DNA reads TGTGCCAGCAGCCAAGACAGGACAGGGACCTACGAGCAGTACTTC.

Only a few counts were recorded for this clonotype. The rearrangement uses TRBV20-1 and TRBJ2-7; D not resolved. CDR1 and CDR2 from the germline V gene are DFQATT and SNEGSKA (reference sequence). The CDR3 loop spans 12 amino acids. V was shortened by 3 bases and J by 4 bases, with 10 bases between the two germline ends. The CDR3 region is CSASGPTYEQYF. The CDR3 DNA reads TGCAGTGCTAGCGGGCCAACATACGAGCAGTACTTC.

The J gene is TRBJ2-7, the V gene TRBV6-2 or TRBV6-3, with 8 bases lining up with TRBD2. Germline CDR1 reads MNHEY; CDR2 reads SVGEGT. Germline trimming cut 6 bases from V and 3 bases from J; bases unmatched to any gene: 4. The CDR3 runs 13 residues. This CDR3 is CASSTGGRYEQYF. The CDR3 region has the DNA TGTGCCAGCAGCACGGGAGGGCGCTACGAGCAGTACTTC.

This clonotype has just a few counts. The rearrangement joins TRBV29-1 to TRBJ2-1; TRBD1 or TRBD2 may be the D gene (5 bases each). This CDR3 contains 15 residues. Germline V gene lookup returns CDR1 SQVTM and CDR2 ANQGSEA. The ends were cut back, 0 bases at V and 0 bases at J, with 9 bases in the middle. The CDR3 loop is CSVEDPGSSYNEQFF. CDR3 coding DNA: TGCAGCGTTGAAGATCCAGGGAGCTCCTACAATGAGCAGTTCTTC.

The chain couples TRBV4-1 to TRBJ1-2, with D maybe TRBD1 (6 bases). Germline V gene sequence: CDR1 MGHRA, CDR2 YSYEKL. The ends were cut back, 1 base at V and 8 bases at J, with 17 bases in the middle. This CDR3 has 15 amino acids. Here the CDR3 reads CASSQGRDRREGYTF. The CDR3 nucleotides are TGCGCCAGCAGCCAAGGCCGTGACAGGAGAGAGGGCTACACCTTC.

The chain joins TRBV11-2 to TRBJ2-2, with 10 nucleotides matching TRBD2. V was pared by 5 bases and J by 4 bases, with 10 bases of the junction left unmatched. Germline V gives CDR1 SGHAT, CDR2 FQNNGV. The length of the CDR3 is 17 residues. CDR3 in amino acids: CASSLPAGGPTTGELFF. In DNA, the CDR3 is TGTGCCAGCAGCCTTCCAGCGGGGGGGCCCACCACCGGGGAGCTGTTTTTT.

The CDR3 loop is CASIKGDCGFSHNSPLHF. CDR3 sequence (DNA): TGTGCCAGCATTAAGGGGGACTGCGGTTTTTCACATAATTCACCCCTCCACTTT. The chain employs TRBV21-1 and TRBJ1-6. TRBV21-1 is described as a pseudogene. There are 18 residues in the CDR3.

This rearrangement joins TRBV7-6 to TRBJ2-3; 14 bases are shared with TRBD2. The CDR3 is 16 amino acids. The ends lost 5 bases at V and 3 bases at J; junction bases unmatched: 4. Germline V gives CDR1 SGHVS, CDR2 FNYEAQ. In DNA, the CDR3 is TGTGCCAGCAGCCGGACTAGCGGGGGGCCTACAGATACGCAGTATTTT. This gives the protein CASSRTSGGPTDTQYF. Supplemented by reference TRBV7-6 and TRBJ2-3, the full variable domain reads GAGVSQSPRYKVTKRGQDVALRCDPISGHVSLYWYRQALGQGPEFLTYFNYEAQQDKSGLPNDRFSAERPEGSISTLTIQRTEQRDSAMYRCASSRTSGGPTDTQYFGPGTRLTVL.

This clonotype was detected only a few times. This sequence joins TRBV9 and TRBJ2-5, with 9 bases fitting TRBD1. The CDR3 is made up of 14 amino acids. The germline V gene encodes CDR1 SGDLS and CDR2 YYNGEE. V gave up 9 bases and J gave up 4 bases; unmatched junction bases: 10. The chain's CDR3 is CATKPGQGGETQYF. The CDR3 DNA is TGTGCCACCAAACCGGGACAGGGAGGAGAGACCCAGTACTTC.

This clonotype was seen only a few times. The chain carries TRBV12-3 or TRBV12-4 and TRBJ1-1; D is ambiguous. V was pared by 1 base and J by 7 bases, with 10 bases between. The CDR3 covers 13 residues. In DNA, the CDR3 is TGTGCCAGCAGTTTAGGTCCCGGGAGTGAAGCTTTCTTT. This translates into CASSLGPGSEAFF.

This clonotype was counted between two and nine times. The rearrangement uses TRBV6-5 and TRBJ1-1, with TRBD1 matching 11 bases. J gave up 6 bases and V 6 bases, and 12 bases lay outside the gene matches. Germline V CDR1 and CDR2: MNHEY, SVGAGI. This CDR3 spans 16 amino acids. CDR3 residues: CASSPGAWTGGAEAFF. CDR3 sequence (DNA): TGTGCCAGCAGCCCTGGCGCCTGGACAGGGGGCGCTGAAGCTTTCTTT.

V is TRBV7-6 and J is TRBJ2-1; D remains unclear. V lost 3 bases to trimming and J lost 6 bases, with 12 bases between them. This CDR3 has 14 residues. Per germline, CDR1 SGHVS and CDR2 FNYEAQ. The CDR3 protein is CASSLGRKGNEQFF. Here the CDR3 DNA reads TGTGCCAGCAGCTTGGGCAGGAAGGGCAATGAGCAGTTCTTC.

This clonotype has more than one count but fewer than ten. J is TRBJ1-4 and V is TRBV7-2; D might be TRBD1 (5 bases). The V end lost 5 bases, the J end lost 0 bases, and 13 bases lay between the germline ends. The germline V gene has CDR1 SGHTA and CDR2 FQGNSA. This CDR3 comprises 16 residues. The CDR3, as DNA: TGTGCCAGCAGCCCCGGGGGGACTGCAACTAATGAAAAACTGTTTTTT. Its protein is CASSPGGTATNEKLFF.

This clonotype was detected only a few times. The chain combines TRBV20-1 with TRBJ2-1; D is perhaps TRBD1 (6 bases). The V and J ends lost 3 bases and 2 bases respectively, with 17 bases between them. This CDR3 contains 16 residues. CDR1 is DFQATT and CDR2 is SNEGSKA in the germline V gene (reference sequence). CDR3 DNA sequence: TGCAGTGCTAGTGGGTTTCGACAGGACCCCTACAATGAGCAGTTCTTC. It translates to CSASGFRQDPYNEQFF.

The chain is built from TRBV6-2 or TRBV6-3 and TRBJ2-7, with D tentatively TRBD1 (5 bases). Germline V gene lookup returns CDR1 MNHEY and CDR2 SVGEGT. This CDR3 contains 13 residues. V was cut by 5 bases and J by 3 bases, with 11 bases left in between. CDR3: CASSPQGYYEQYF. The CDR3 DNA sequence: TGTGCCAGCAGTCCTCAGGGTTACTACGAGCAGTACTTC.

The J gene is TRBJ2-2, the V gene TRBV5-1; D gene uncertain. The germline CDR1 and CDR2 sequences are SGHRS and YFSETQ. Trimming took 6 bases from V and 4 from J, leaving 13 bases between them. This CDR3 comprises 14 residues. The CDR3 region is CASKILPATGELFF. In nucleotides, the CDR3 is TGCGCCAGCAAGATCCTCCCGGCCACCGGGGAGCTGTTTTTT.

This clonotype was seen a few times. The rearrangement uses TRBV4-1 and TRBJ1-3, with D perhaps matching TRBD1 (6 bases). CDR3 length: 17 residues. Per the germline V gene, CDR1 is MGHRA and CDR2 is YSYEKL. Trimming cost V 1 base and J 0 bases, with 13 bases left between them. The chain's CDR3 is CASSQGADSASGNTIYF. The CDR3, as DNA: TGCGCCAGCAGCCAAGGCGCGGACAGCGCCTCTGGAAACACCATATATTTT.

This clonotype was recorded at least ten times. The chain is built from TRBV4-1 and TRBJ1-5, with TRBD1 as a possible D gene (5 bases). The CDR3 totals 15 residues. Germline CDR1 is MGHRA and CDR2 is YSYEKL. V dropped 0 bases and J dropped 0 bases, with 6 bases sitting between them. CDR3 amino acids: CASSQDQGSNQPQHF. In DNA form, the CDR3 reads TGCGCCAGCAGCCAAGATCAGGGTAGCAATCAGCCCCAGCATTTT.

This chain uses TRBV29-1 with TRBJ2-2; TRBD2 matches at 8 bases. The CDR3 runs to 13 residues. Per germline, CDR1 SQVTM and CDR2 ANQGSEA. The CDR3: CTFSGTNTGELFF. DNA for the CDR3: TGCACCTTTAGCGGGACGAACACCGGGGAGCTGTTTTTT.

Only a few counts were recorded for this clonotype. The chain joins TRBV20-1 to TRBJ1-1; TRBD1 agrees at 9 bases. CDR1 is DFQATT and CDR2 is SNEGSKA in the germline V gene (reference sequence). Trimming took 2 bases from V and 10 from J; bases not matched to a gene: 17. The CDR3 sequence is 16 residues long. The CDR3, as DNA: TGCAGTGCTAGAATAACGGGACAGGGTTTATTGTATGGAGCTTTCTTT. Its protein product is CSARITGQGLLYGAFF.

CDR3 nucleotide sequence: TGTGCCACCAGAGCTAGACGGGCCCAAGAGACCCAGTACTTC. Protein: CATRARRAQETQYF. The V call is TRBV15, the J call TRBJ2-5; unclear D gene. Trimming pared 6 bases from V and 1 base from J, leaving 12 bases between. This CDR3 has 14 amino acids. Germline V gene data show CDR1 as LNHNV and CDR2 as YYDKDF (reference sequence). Complete variable domain (other parts from reference TRBV15 and TRBJ2-5): DAMVIQNPRYQVTQFGKPVTLSCSQTLNHNVMYWYQQKSSQAPKLLFHYYDKDFNNEADTPDNFQSRRPNTSFCFLDIRSPGLGDTAMYLCATRARRAQETQYFGPGTRLLVL.

This clonotype has at least ten counts. The chain joins TRBV7-9 to TRBJ2-7, with D unresolved. In germline, CDR1 is SEHNR, CDR2 FQNEAQ (reference sequence). The CDR3 covers 15 residues. V lost 1 base to trimming and J lost 6 bases, with 16 bases between them. The CDR3 DNA is TGTGCCAGCAGCTTAGAGGCACCGAAGGTTGGCGAGCAGTACTTC. Encoded protein: CASSLEAPKVGEQYF.

This clonotype was observed a few times. V and J are TRBV7-2 and TRBJ2-3; 13 bases are a match to TRBD2. J lost 6 bases, V lost 3 bases, and 6 bases had no gene match. The CDR3 is 16 residues long. CDR1 and CDR2 from the germline V gene are SGHTA and FQGNSA. CDR3 amino acids: CASSFALAGGLDTQYF. CDR3 nucleotide sequence: TGTGCCAGCAGCTTCGCACTAGCGGGGGGGTTGGATACGCAGTATTTT.

In its sample, this clonotype was seen a few times. The rearrangement links TRBV5-1 to TRBJ2-7; D tentatively reads TRBD1 or TRBD2 (5 bases each). Trimming took off 4 bases at V and 7 bases at J, with 18 bases between the two ends. Germline V gene sequence: CDR1 SGHRS, CDR2 YFSETQ. There are 14 residues in the CDR3. The DNA for the CDR3 is TGCGCCAGCAGCCCCGGGGTGGGGCCCCCAGAGCAGTACTTC. Residues: CASSPGVGPPEQYF.

This clonotype turned up a few times. The gene calls are TRBV7-3 and TRBJ1-1; unclear D gene. Germline CDR1 is SGHTA and CDR2 is FQGTGA. V gave up 5 bases and J gave up 3 bases, with 16 bases separating them. This CDR3 region has 15 residues. CDR3 sequence (DNA): TGTGCCAGCAGCCTCGGTAGTGCTCCTTACACTGAAGCTTTCTTT. As protein: CASSLGSAPYTEAFF.

This clonotype has only a few counts. The chain is built from TRBV4-2 and TRBJ2-7, with D perhaps TRBD2 (6 bases). V lost 1 base to trimming and J lost 7 bases, with 11 bases between them. Germline CDR1 reads LGHNA; CDR2 reads YNFKEQ. CDR3 length: 13 amino acids. The CDR3 region has the DNA TGTGCCAGCAGCCAAGTGGCCGCGGGGGAGCAGTACTTC. Its protein is CASSQVAAGEQYF.

There are a few counts of this clonotype. The genes are TRBV29-1 and TRBJ2-2, with TRBD1 as a possible D gene (6 bases). Per germline, CDR1 SQVTM and CDR2 ANQGSEA. Trimming left V 5 bases short and J 3 bases short, with 7 bases between. The length of the CDR3 is 12 residues. The CDR3 loop is CSVSGDTGELFF. For the CDR3, the DNA is TGCAGCGTTTCAGGGGACACCGGGGAGCTGTTTTTT.

This clonotype was detected only a few times. V is TRBV28 and J is TRBJ2-2; D ambiguous. This CDR3 is 13 amino acids long. Germline lookup yields CDR1 MDHEN and CDR2 SYDVKM. Trimming removed 1 base at V and 8 bases at J, with 8 bases between. CDR3 nucleotides: TGTGCCAGCAGTTTATTCTCTACGGGGGAGCTGTTTTTT. Translating it yields CASSLFSTGELFF.

This rearrangement joins TRBV3-1 to TRBJ2-7, with 10 bases identical to TRBD2. Germline loops: CDR1 LGHDT, CDR2 YNNKEL (reference sequence). CDR3 length: 14 residues. J lost 4 bases, V lost 4 bases, and 4 bases had no gene match. For the CDR3, the DNA is TGTGCCAGCAGCCTAGCGGGGGGCAGGTACGAGCAGTACTTC. It translates to CASSLAGGRYEQYF.

In its sample, this clonotype was seen a few times. This rearrangement joins TRBV20-1 to TRBJ2-7, with D perhaps being TRBD1 or TRBD2 (5 bases each). The CDR3 covers 12 residues. Germline CDR1 DFQATT, CDR2 SNEGSKA (reference sequence). V lost 6 bases to trimming and J lost 3 bases, with 12 bases between them. CDR3 in amino acids: CSAHRDHYEQYF. The CDR3 DNA reads TGCAGTGCGCACCGGGACCACTACGAGCAGTACTTC.